This T cell receptor (beta chain) came from a study of cytomegalovirus exposure and HLA in healthy donors. The junction had 3 bases not matched to a gene; V was cut back by 0 bases and J by 3 bases. The CDR3 extends over 15 amino acids. CDR1 MNHNY and CDR2 SVGAGI come from the germline V gene (reference sequence). The assay was immunoSEQ multiplex PCR, and TCRdb's table has in-frame clones only and misses some. The sample holds 150,000 to 200,000 clones; roughly three quarters are singletons and the top ten take 0.95% to 1.5%. This sequence was found in a woman aged 25 to 39 in good health and CMV-seronegative. The rearrangement uses TRBV6-6 and TRBJ2-7; 9 bases match TRBD2. Sequencing input: PBMCs. As DNA, the CDR3 is TGTGCCAGCAGTTACTCGCCTAGCGGGATCTACGAGCAGTACTTC. Its translation is CASSYSPSGIYEQYF.